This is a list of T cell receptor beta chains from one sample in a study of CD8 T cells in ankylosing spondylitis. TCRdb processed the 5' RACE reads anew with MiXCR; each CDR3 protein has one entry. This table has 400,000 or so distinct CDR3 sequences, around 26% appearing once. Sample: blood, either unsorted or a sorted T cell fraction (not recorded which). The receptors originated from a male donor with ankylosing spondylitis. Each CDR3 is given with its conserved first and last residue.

cdr3_aa: CASSSPTGGNTQYF
cdr3_length: 14
v_call: TRBV5-1

cdr3_aa: CASSSGQPAFSRETQYF
cdr3_length: 17
v_call: TRBV6-1

cdr3_aa: CASGLGVSGGSQETQYF
cdr3_length: 17
v_call: TRBV12-5

cdr3_aa: CASSLASSGRKSDEQFF
cdr3_length: 17
v_call: TRBV11-2

cdr3_aa: CATSGPRGRAAYEQYF
cdr3_length: 16
v_call: TRBV15

cdr3_aa: CAISENRQTSNQPQHF
cdr3_length: 16
v_call: TRBV10-3

cdr3_aa: CASSLSSPGAQYF
cdr3_length: 13
v_call: TRBV28

cdr3_aa: CASWRGGNQPQHF
cdr3_length: 13
v_call: TRBV6-1

cdr3_aa: CASSQDRTSGIDEQFF
cdr3_length: 16
v_call: TRBV3-1

cdr3_aa: CAWSEEGYSGNTIYF
cdr3_length: 15
v_call: TRBV30

cdr3_aa: CASSQAGGTSYEQYF
cdr3_length: 15
v_call: TRBV4-2

cdr3_aa: CASSQDLAGASYNEQFF
cdr3_length: 17
v_call: TRBV3-1

cdr3_aa: CSATKIKETQYF
cdr3_length: 12
v_call: TRBV20-1

cdr3_aa: CASSVQDLGGNEQFF
cdr3_length: 15
v_call: TRBV9

cdr3_aa: CSAMGQGDSPLHF
cdr3_length: 13
v_call: TRBV20-1

cdr3_aa: CATSDSRTGGAYGYTF
cdr3_length: 16
v_call: TRBV24-1

cdr3_aa: CASTGTGRQETQYF
cdr3_length: 14
v_call: TRBV2

cdr3_aa: CASSSGAQQPQHF
cdr3_length: 13
v_call: TRBV10-1

cdr3_aa: CASSLNPVVGANVLTF
cdr3_length: 16
v_call: TRBV3-1

cdr3_aa: CASSSQGVMTQYF
cdr3_length: 13
v_call: TRBV12-3/TRBV12-4

cdr3_aa: CSVDRVYGYTF
cdr3_length: 11
v_call: TRBV29-1

cdr3_aa: CASSGQSDQPQHF
cdr3_length: 13
v_call: TRBV19

cdr3_aa: CASSPPGALSKDTQYF
cdr3_length: 16
v_call: TRBV13

cdr3_aa: CASSEGTDDGNQPQHF
cdr3_length: 16
v_call: TRBV6-1

cdr3_aa: CASSLTPLTYNEQFF
cdr3_length: 15
v_call: TRBV3-1

cdr3_aa: CASTLGQGYYGYTF
cdr3_length: 14
v_call: TRBV12-3/TRBV12-4

cdr3_aa: CSTGGTKNIQYF
cdr3_length: 12
v_call: TRBV20-1

cdr3_aa: CASSPLGLFRDGYTF
cdr3_length: 15
v_call: TRBV3-1

cdr3_aa: CATKGGGQETQYF
cdr3_length: 13
v_call: TRBV5-1

cdr3_aa: CASSLGRQSYEQYF
cdr3_length: 14
v_call: TRBV7-8